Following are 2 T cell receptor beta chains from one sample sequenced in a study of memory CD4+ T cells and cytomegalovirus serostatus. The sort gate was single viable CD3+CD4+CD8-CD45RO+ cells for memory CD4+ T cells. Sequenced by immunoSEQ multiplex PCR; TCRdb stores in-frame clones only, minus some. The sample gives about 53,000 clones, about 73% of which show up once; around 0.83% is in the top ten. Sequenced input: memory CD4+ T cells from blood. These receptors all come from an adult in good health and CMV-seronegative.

Here the CDR3 DNA reads TGTGCCAGCAGTCTACAGGCTTCCTACGAGCAGTACTTC. Protein sequence: CASSLQASYEQYF. This chain joins TRBV6-1 and TRBJ2-7; D possibly corresponds to TRBD1 (5 bases). This CDR3 spans 13 amino acids. V was clipped by 5 bases and J by 1 base, with 9 bases between them. Germline V lookup: CDR1 MNHNS, CDR2 SASEGT.

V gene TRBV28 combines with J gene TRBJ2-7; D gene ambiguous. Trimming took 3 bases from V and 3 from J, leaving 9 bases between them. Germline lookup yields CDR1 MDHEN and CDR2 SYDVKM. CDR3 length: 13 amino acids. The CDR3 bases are TGTGCCAGCAGTTTCCCGTCTGGCTACGAGCAGTACTTC. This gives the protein CASSFPSGYEQYF. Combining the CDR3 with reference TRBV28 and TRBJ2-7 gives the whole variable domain DVKVTQSSRYLVKRTGEKVFLECVQDMDHENMFWYRQDPGLGLRLIYFSYDVKMKEKGDIPEGYSVSREKKERFSLILESASTNQTSMYLCASSFPSGYEQYFGPGTRLTVT.